The 14 T cell receptor beta chains below come from one sample, sequenced in a study of prognosis after radiotherapy for stage I lung cancer. Multiplex PCR, run in two rounds, amplified TCR beta CDR3 from genomic DNA. Individual primers that were specific to each TRBV and TRBJ gene served in first-round PCR. TCRdb reprocessed the multiplex PCR reads with MiXCR, giving one entry per CDR3 protein. The table has about 27,000 distinct CDR3 sequences, approximately 31% seen once. Sequencing used PBMCs, obtained before or after stereotactic body radiation therapy (not recorded which). The receptors were gathered from a donor aged 50 or older with non-small cell lung cancer.

This clonotype was seen many times. The rearrangement joins TRBV4-1 to TRBJ2-1, with 7 positions matching TRBD2. CDR1 and CDR2 (germline): MGHRA, YSYEKL. This CDR3 has 17 residues. V dropped 0 bases and J dropped 4; count of bases not matched to a gene: 9. The CDR3: CASSQDGVAGSYNEQFF. The CDR3 nucleotides read TGCGCCAGCAGCCAAGATGGGGTAGCGGGTTCGTACAATGAGCAGTTCTTC.

With respect to this clonotype: The limits of the CDR3 on the DNA are not certain, so only TCRdb's listed CDR3 is given. The chain uses TRBV27 and TRBJ1-5; no DNA check was done on the table's D call, TRBD1. In germline, CDR1 is MNHEY, CDR2 SMNVEV (reference sequence). Including both end residues, the CDR3 is 15 amino acids long. The CDR3 sequence: CASKVGQGTNQPLHF.

The chain links TRBV29-1 to TRBJ2-7; D uncertain. The germline CDR1 and CDR2 sequences are SQVTM and ANQGSEA. The V and J ends lost 7 bases and 3 bases respectively, with 19 bases between them. CDR3 length equals 14 residues. The CDR3, as DNA: TGCAGCGATTGTCTTTCAGTTCCCCGCTACGAGCAGTACTTC. Its translation is CSDCLSVPRYEQYF.

The genes are TRBV28 and TRBJ1-2; no clear D gene. V lost 7 bases, J lost 4 bases, and 16 bases lay in between. From germline, CDR1 is MDHEN and CDR2 SYDVKM. This CDR3 contains 14 residues. CDR3 sequence reads: CASIPGWVPYGYTF. The DNA of the CDR3 is TGTGCCAGCATCCCGGGGTGGGTCCCCTATGGCTACACCTTC.

Relative to its sample, this clonotype is medium-sized. The rearrangement joins TRBV5-1 to TRBJ2-7; tentatively, D is TRBD1 or TRBD2 (7 bases each). This CDR3 has 17 residues. Germline V gene data show CDR1 as SGHRS and CDR2 as YFSETQ. Trimming removed 1 base from V and 2 bases from J, with 19 bases in between. The CDR3, as DNA: TGCGCCAGCAGCTTGTTGGGGGAGGGGGCGGGAACCTACGAGCAGTACTTC. It yields the protein CASSLLGEGAGTYEQYF.

This clonotype occurred many times. The V call is TRBV5-1, the J call TRBJ2-6; D may be TRBD2 (6 bases). V lost 4 bases, J lost 4 bases, and 9 bases lay in between. Germline loops: CDR1 SGHRS, CDR2 YFSETQ. The CDR3 is made up of 14 amino acids. The CDR3, as DNA: TGCGCCAGCAGCCTGGAGGGAGGGGCCAACGTCCTGACTTTC. This sequence encodes CASSLEGGANVLTF.

The rearrangement joins TRBV7-9 to TRBJ2-7, with 8 nucleotides matching TRBD2. The V segment lost 7 bases and the J segment 5 bases; nucleotides outside the gene matches: 7. The CDR3 spans 13 residues. Germline CDR1 and CDR2: SEHNR and FQNEAQ (reference sequence). This CDR3 is CASISGLAHEQYF. In DNA, the CDR3 is TGTGCCAGCATCTCTGGACTAGCTCACGAGCAGTACTTC. Complete variable domain (other parts from reference TRBV7-9 and TRBJ2-7): DTGVSQNPRHKITKRGQNVTFRCDPISEHNRLYWYRQTLGQGPEFLTYFQNEAQLEKSRLLSDRFSAERPKGSFSTLEIQRTEQGDSAMYLCASISGLAHEQYFGPGTRLTVT.

In regard to this clonotype: At one end, the junction sequence differs from germline, possibly due to a read error. This chain uses TRBV2 with TRBJ2-1; 7 nucleotides match TRBD2. Germline V gene sequence: CDR1 SNHLY, CDR2 FYNNEI. This CDR3 spans 15 amino acids. The CDR3 sequence is CASSEAGLVTGEQFF. In DNA form, the CDR3 reads TGTGCCAGCAGCGAAGCAGGACTAGTAACCGGTGAGCAGTTCTTC.

This clonotype occurred many times. CDR3 amino acids: CSARPMGGGYTF. CDR3 in DNA: TGCAGTGCTAGACCCATGGGAGGTGGCTACACCTTC. This chain joins TRBV20-1 and TRBJ1-2; no reliable D call. This CDR3 is built from 12 residues. Germline assignment: CDR1 DFQATT and CDR2 SNEGSKA (reference sequence). The V end was cut by 2 bases, the J end by 7 bases, with 11 bases between.

This clonotype was detected many times. It is likely a read error, because the conserved phenylalanine at the end of the CDR3 is missing. The rearrangement uses TRBV11-2 and TRBJ1-1, with TRBD1 as a possible D gene (5 bases). This CDR3 has 18 amino acids. Germline CDR1 SGHAT, CDR2 FQNNGV. The V and J ends lost 1 base and 1 base respectively, with 19 bases between them. The CDR3 loop is CASSLAVAGWTRNTEAFL. The DNA of the CDR3 is TGTGCCAGCAGCTTAGCGGTGGCAGGGTGGACAAGGAACACTGAAGCTTTCCTT.

This clonotype has at least ten counts. This chain uses TRBV2 with TRBJ1-5; possible D gene TRBD1, 5 bases. Trimming took off 2 bases at V and 4 bases at J, with 9 bases between the two ends. The germline gives CDR1 SNHLY, CDR2 FYNNEI. This CDR3 is 14 amino acids long. The CDR3, as DNA: TGTGCCAGCAGTGAACAGGGAGGGAATCAGCCCCAGCATTTT. As protein: CASSEQGGNQPQHF.

Concerning this clonotype: The junction departs from the called germline gene at one end, perhaps through a read error. The chain couples TRBV28 to TRBJ2-2, with 10 bases matching TRBD2. The V gene's germline CDR1 is MDHEN and CDR2 SYDVKM. There are 16 residues in the CDR3. The CDR3 DNA is TGTGTCAGCAGTTTATTCCTAGCGGGAGACGCCGGGGAGCTGTTTTTT. This codes for CVSSLFLAGDAGELFF.

This sequence joins TRBV19 and TRBJ1-2; D gene uncertain. The V end was cut by 3 bases, the J end by 5 bases, with 10 bases between. The CDR3 is made up of 13 amino acids. Germline CDR1 is LNHDA and CDR2 is SQIVND (reference sequence). The CDR3 here is CASSIGSWYGYTF. The CDR3 bases are TGTGCCAGTAGTATCGGGAGTTGGTATGGCTACACCTTC.

On this clonotype: This sequence may be a read error, since a much larger clone differs from it by one base. In nucleotides, the CDR3 is TGCGCCAGCAGCCCCCCCTGGGTGGCCCAGGGCACTGAAGCTTTCTTT. This sequence encodes CASSPPWVAQGTEAFF. The V gene is TRBV5-1, the J gene TRBJ1-1, with D perhaps TRBD1 (5 bases). Trimming took 4 bases from V and 4 from J, leaving 20 bases between them. Germline V gene data show CDR1 as SGHRS and CDR2 as YFSETQ. The CDR3 runs to 16 residues.